This passage covers 12 T cell receptor beta chains from one sample sequenced in a study of identical twins. TCRdb re-derived calls from the 5' RACE reads in MiXCR, one entry per CDR3 protein. There are 450,000 or so distinct CDR3 sequences in the sample; 24% occur only once, and roughly 3% lies in the top ten. These records were also assigned to another study, of T cells expressing NK-cell markers.

Sequenced material: CD4+ T cells sorted from blood. The origin of the receptors is a woman in her late teens or twenties in good health.

CDR3 region: CASSRTTGRTETQYF. CDR3 DNA: TGTGCCAGCAGTCGGACTACCGGGAGGACAGAGACCCAGTACTTC. The chain couples TRBV6-1 to TRBJ2-5; 7 nucleotides align to TRBD2. Germline V lookup: CDR1 MNHNS, CDR2 SASEGT. V shed 5 bases, J shed 4 bases, and the junction held 10 bases outside the gene matches. The CDR3 loop spans 15 amino acids.

This clonotype was counted only a few times. The chain couples TRBV12-3 or TRBV12-4 to TRBJ2-1, with a possible D match to TRBD2 (5 bases). The CDR3 totals 16 residues. V was clipped by 4 bases and J by 3 bases, with 16 bases between them. The CDR3 spells CASSSSTKRFYNEQFF. The CDR3 coding sequence is TGTGCCAGCAGTTCATCCACCAAGCGGTTCTACAATGAGCAGTTCTTC.

This clonotype was observed many times. This chain joins TRBV10-1 and TRBJ2-1, with D tentatively TRBD2 (6 bases). The V gene's germline CDR1 is WNHNN and CDR2 SYGVQD (reference sequence). The CDR3 has 14 residues. The V gene lost 3 bases and the J gene lost 3 bases, with 9 bases spanning the gap. CDR3 sequence: CASSDGGIYNEQFF. CDR3 in DNA: TGCGCCAGCAGTGATGGCGGGATCTACAATGAGCAGTTCTTC.

This clonotype turned up a few times. The rearrangement joins TRBV21-1 to TRBJ1-2; the D call of TRBD1 is as the table states it, not checked on the DNA. TRBV21-1 is a pseudogene segment. The CDR3 is made up of 9 amino acids. CDR3 nucleotide sequence: TGTGCCGCCCCAGAGGGCTACACCTTC. It encodes CAAPEGYTF.

The chain carries TRBV27 and TRBJ1-1; D not resolved. Trimming took off 7 bases at V and 2 bases at J, with 17 bases between the two ends. CDR1 is MNHEY and CDR2 is SMNVEV in the germline V gene (reference sequence). The CDR3 has 15 residues. CDR3 sequence reads: CASMPLGEVNTEAFF. The CDR3 region has the DNA TGTGCCAGCATGCCCCTCGGAGAGGTTAACACTGAAGCTTTCTTT.

This clonotype was recorded many times. The genes are TRBV6-2 or TRBV6-3 and TRBJ2-5; no reliable D call. Trimming left V 3 bases short and J 5 bases short, with 4 bases between. Germline V lookup: CDR1 MNHEY, CDR2 SVGEGT. The CDR3 is 11 residues long. CDR3 bases: TGTGCCAGCAGTTATCTGGAGACCCAGTACTTC. Amino acids: CASSYLETQYF.

This clonotype appeared many times. V and J are TRBV10-2 and TRBJ2-5; D not resolved. Germline V lookup: CDR1 WSHSY, CDR2 SAAADI. Trimming removed 3 bases at V and 7 bases at J, with 12 bases between. This CDR3 region has 13 residues. The CDR3 sequence is CASSDSRISTQYF. The CDR3 DNA is TGCGCCAGCAGTGATTCCCGGATCTCGACCCAGTACTTC.

This clonotype was seen only once. The chain combines TRBV6-5 with TRBJ2-7; TRBD1 matches 8 bases. The CDR3 extends over 16 amino acids. The germline CDR1 and CDR2 sequences are MNHEY and SVGAGI. V lost 2 bases and J lost 5; bases outside the gene matches: 11. The CDR3 region has the DNA TGTGCCAGCAGTTACGGACACAGGGGGAGGTTTGACGAGCAGTACTTC. It codes for CASSYGHRGRFDEQYF.

The gene calls are TRBV15 and TRBJ1-2; D is undetermined. This CDR3 spans 15 amino acids. Per germline, CDR1 LNHNV and CDR2 YYDKDF (reference sequence). With 0 bases removed from V and 7 bases from J, the gap between germline ends came to 15 bases. CDR3 in amino acids: CATSRDPTDRLGYTF. The CDR3 bases are TGTGCCACCAGCAGAGACCCGACCGATCGGCTTGGCTACACCTTC.

This clonotype has a handful of counts. V usage is TRBV29-1 and J usage is TRBJ1-4; D perhaps matches TRBD1 (6 bases). This CDR3 region has 14 residues. Looked up from germline, CDR1 is SQVTM and CDR2 is ANQGSEA. Trimming stripped 4 bases from V and 0 bases from J, with 9 bases between. The CDR3 region has the DNA TGCAGCGTTGGAGGGGGGCCAACTAATGAAAAACTGTTTTTT. Translating it yields CSVGGGPTNEKLFF. The whole variable domain, filled in from reference TRBV29-1 and TRBJ1-4, reads SAVISQKPSRDICQRGTSLTIQCQVDSQVTMMFWYRQQPGQSLTLIATANQGSEATYESGFVIDKFPISRPNLTFSTLTVSNMSPEDSSIYLCSVGGGPTNEKLFFGSGTQLSVL.

This clonotype was counted a few times. The CDR3 here is CASSSRQGHHNEQFF. The CDR3 nucleotides are TGTGCCAGCAGTTCACGACAGGGGCACCACAATGAGCAGTTCTTC. The chain has TRBV12-3 or TRBV12-4 and TRBJ2-1, with TRBD1 matching over 8 bases. V dropped 4 bases and J dropped 5; count of bases not matched to a gene: 7. The CDR3 consists of 15 residues.

This sequence joins TRBV7-2 and TRBJ2-7; the D gene is possibly TRBD1 (5 bases). With 5 bases removed from V and 1 base from J, the gap between germline ends came to 12 bases. CDR1 is SGHTA and CDR2 is FQGNSA in the germline V gene. The CDR3 spans 14 residues. The CDR3 region is CASSQMKGSYEQYF. CDR3 sequence (DNA): TGTGCCAGCAGCCAAATGAAGGGGTCCTACGAGCAGTACTTC.